Sequencing of this T cell receptor beta chain was carried out in a study of T cell repertoires in cytomegalovirus infection. From the reads, TCRdb called clonotypes with MiXCR, one entry per CDR3 protein. This table has around 490,000 distinct CDR3 sequences, more than 25% appearing once. The sequencing input was PBMCs. This TCR came from a human donor in good health (CMV status not recorded). Some clones in this sample may be carry-over from other donors' samples.

CDR3 protein: CSPSHSYEQYF. The CDR3 region has the DNA TGCAGTCCAAGTCACTCCTACGAGCAGTACTTC. The chain couples TRBV20-1 to TRBJ2-7; unclear D gene. The ends were cut back, 8 bases at V and 0 bases at J, with 8 bases in the middle. CDR1 DFQATT and CDR2 SNEGSKA come from the germline V gene (reference sequence). There are 11 residues in the CDR3.